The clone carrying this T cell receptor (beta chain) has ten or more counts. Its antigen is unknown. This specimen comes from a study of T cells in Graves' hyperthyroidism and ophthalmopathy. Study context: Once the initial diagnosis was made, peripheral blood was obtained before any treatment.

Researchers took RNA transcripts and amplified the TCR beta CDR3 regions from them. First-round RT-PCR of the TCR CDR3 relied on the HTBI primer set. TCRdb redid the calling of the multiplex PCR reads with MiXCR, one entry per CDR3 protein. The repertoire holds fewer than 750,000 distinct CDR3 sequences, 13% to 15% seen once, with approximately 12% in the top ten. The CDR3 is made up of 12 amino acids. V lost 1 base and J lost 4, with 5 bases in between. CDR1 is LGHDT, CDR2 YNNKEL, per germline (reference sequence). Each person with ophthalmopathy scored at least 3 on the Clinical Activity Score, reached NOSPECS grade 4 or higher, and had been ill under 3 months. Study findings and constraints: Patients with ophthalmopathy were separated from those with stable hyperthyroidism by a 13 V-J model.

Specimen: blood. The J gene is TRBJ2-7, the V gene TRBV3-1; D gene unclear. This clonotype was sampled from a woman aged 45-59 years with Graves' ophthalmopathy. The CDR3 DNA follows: TGTGCCAGCAGCCAAGCAGATTACGAGCAGTACTTC. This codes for CASSQADYEQYF.